Sequencing of this T cell receptor (beta chain) was carried out in a study of T cell repertoires in cytomegalovirus infection. Study-wide background: Well-studied HLA-B-restricted CMV epitopes were used in the study alongside recently identified HLA-C-restricted ones. Carrying CMV and the relevant HLA type showed in public TCR beta signatures. Broader study findings: People with CMV and the relevant HLA were identified by cumulative public TCR beta family frequency. The ex vivo response showed dominance by HLA-C-restricted CMV-specific TCR beta clonotypes.

TCRdb re-analysed the reads in MiXCR, keeping a single row per CDR3 protein. Here the sample spans around 430,000 distinct CDR3 sequences, under 55% being singletons. With 2 bases removed from V and 8 bases from J, the gap between germline ends came to 16 bases. The CDR3 has 15 amino acids. Germline values: CDR1 SGDLS, CDR2 YYNGEE. This clonotype has a handful of counts. Antigen unknown. The rearrangement joins TRBV9 to TRBJ1-4; D is unclear. Material: cultured PBMCs, obtained from culture after CMV antigen stimulation. The clonotype was recovered from a human donor in good health (CMV status not recorded). Some clones in this sample may be carry-over from other donors' samples. Here the CDR3 reads CASSVDEMMHEKLFF. CDR3 nucleotide sequence: TGTGCCAGCAGCGTTGATGAAATGATGCACGAAAAACTGTTTTTT.